Given below is one T cell receptor (beta chain) in context. The table lists this clonotype with a count of one. Its antigen is still unknown. The record has no base qualities; no much larger clone is one base away. Donors were roughly 40 systemically healthy Caucasian individuals from Russia aged roughly 6 to 90 years. Each donor gave about 9.2 milliliters of peripheral blood, drawn into EDTA-treated Vacutainer tubes. Ficoll-Paque density-gradient centrifugation was used to isolate PBMCs, with at least 6.5 million per sample. Total RNA, at least 5 micrograms per sample, was extracted from PBMCs with Trizol reagent. For every donor, flow cytometry on a PBMC aliquot measured the percentage of naive CD45RAhigh/CD27high T cells. These data come from a study of blood T cells in healthy people across ages (dated by TCRdb to about 2015). Study-wide context: In model experiments, template switching captured roughly one uniquely barcoded TCR beta cDNA molecule for every two T cells. To avoid experimental bias, donors of different ages were distributed randomly across sequencing lanes. The study measured age-related changes in TCR beta repertoire diversity using deep sequencing normalized with unique cDNA molecular identifiers. The study analyzed two additional independent replicas of 1 million unique cDNA reads from the same blood draw for two donors, one aged 18 to 29 and one aged 80 or older. The donors were split into four age groups: young (average about 15 years), middle-aged (roughly 39), aged (more than 55) and long-lived (roughly 80).

Beyond this particular receptor, the publication reports: Observed TCR beta diversity per million T cells fell roughly linearly with age, and a significant reduction was already apparent by age roughly 40. Estimates of total diversity based on one million sequenced T cells were regarded as lower bounds and as underestimates. There was a strong correlation between observed TCR beta diversity and the percentage of naive T cells measured by flow cytometry. Compared with the aged group, the long-lived group had more naive CD4+ T cells, fewer expanded clones and increased TCR diversity, a pattern suggesting age selection. Conclusive comparison of naive and antigen-experienced compartments was prevented by the profiling of bulk unsorted PBMCs. The CMV infection status of donors was not known, potentially confounding age-related changes in expanded clonotypes.

The germline V gene (reference sequence) supplies CDR1 SGHKS and CDR2 YYEKEE. Clipping removes 1 base from V and 9 bases from J, with 8 as the unmatched junction base count. Spanning cysteine to phenylalanine, the CDR3 consists of 14 amino acids. Just CDR3 DNA is preserved here, 42 bases in frame from base 1. Library preparation was by 5' RACE. Sequencing instrument: Illumina HiSeq 2500. A second PCR of about 6 to 12 cycles was run with a J-beta primer mix and a sample-barcoded 5' primer. Each TCR beta cDNA molecule received a unique molecular identifier from a template-switch 5' adaptor carrying 12 random nucleotides. Each sample yielded at least 3 million CDR3-containing paired-end reads. First-strand cDNA was synthesized from all RNA with the Mint cDNA synthesis kit, primed by a TRBC-specific oligonucleotide. All cDNA was treated with uracil-DNA glycosylase and then went through a first 18-cycle PCR with the universal primers M1SS and BC2_uni_R. As for the authors' bioinformatics: Each sample was normalized by randomly selecting 1 million high-quality reads, each carrying a distinct molecular identifier. Reads sharing molecular identifiers were discarded rather than binned into consensus sequences. MiTCR, set to a Q25 quality threshold and the strictest error-elimination algorithm, was used for CDR3 identification, clonotype clustering and error correction. A nonparametric unseen species model with Euler transformation was used to estimate a lower bound on total TCR beta diversity. The public sequencing data were trimmed at Q25 with fastp and processed into clonotypes with MiXCR by TCRdb, which kept only in-frame beta chains. Every distinct CDR3 protein forms one entry, paired with its most common genes and DNA. The V and J calls and clone size are TCRdb's, not the authors'. This sample comprises roughly 1.4 million distinct CDR3 sequences, approximately 63% of them detected only once. Together, the top ten hold about 6.3% of the sample.

The TCR originated in a man aged 18 to 30 in good health. Sequencing input: blood. The chain couples TRBV5-5 to TRBJ2-5, with 8 central nucleotides matching TRBD2. The CDR3 protein: CASSLTSGSPAQYF. The nucleotides read TGTGCCAGCAGCTTGACTAGCGGCAGCCCGGCCCAGTACTTC. Supplemented by the reference TRBV5-5 and TRBJ2-5 proteins around the CDR3, the complete variable domain is DAGVTQSPTHLIKTRGQQVTLRCSPISGHKSVSWYQQVLGQGPQFIFQYYEKEERGRGNFPDRFSARQFPNYSSELNVNALLLGDSALYLCASSLTSGSPAQYFGPGTRLLVL.